These 23 T cell receptor beta chains were all obtained from the same sample, sequenced in a study of tumor-infiltrating lymphocytes in primary liver carcinoma. The study co-extracted DNA and RNA from about 21-30 mg of unsorted bulk tissue. With around 520 ng total RNA as template and a constant-region primer, TCR beta cDNA was made. The TCR beta library was amplified through three nested multiplex PCR rounds in a modified ARM-PCR procedure. PCR rounds one and two used TRBV1-TRBV30 forward primers with a C-beta reverse primer for around 9 cycles each. TCRdb independently ran MiXCR on the multiplex PCR reads; one entry per CDR3 protein. The profile shows 48,000 or so distinct CDR3 sequences, 60% to 75% of them singletons. The specimen was liver tumor tissue from sampling region 3. As to subset: tumor region T3, left-lateral pole. These receptors all come from a middle-aged man with primary liver carcinoma and hepatitis B virus infection.

This chain links TRBV11-2 with TRBJ2-1, with 7 bases lining up with TRBD2. The germline V gene has CDR1 SGHAT and CDR2 FQNNGV. The CDR3 consists of 16 residues. The J segment lost 16 bases and the V segment lost 1 base, leaving 19 bases of the junction unmatched. CDR3 sequence (DNA): TGTGCCAGCAGCTTAGGCTGGATTAGGGACTACAATGGGCAATTCTTC. Translated, it gives CASSLGWIRDYNGQFF.

Of note for this clonotype: Lacking the conserved final phenylalanine or tryptophan, this CDR3 likely reflects a read error. The chain recombines TRBV11-2 with TRBJ2-7; 9 bases fit TRBD1. J lost 7 bases, V lost 8 bases, and 15 bases had no gene match. Germline lookup yields CDR1 SGHAT and CDR2 FQNNGV. The CDR3 spans 15 residues. The CDR3 spells CASGSTGGRRYEQYL. CDR3 nucleotides: TGTGCCAGCGGCTCTACAGGGGGCCGGAGGTATGAGCAGTACCTC.

A word on this clonotype: Germline is not matched at one junction end, which may reflect a read error. This chain uses TRBV4-1 with TRBJ2-7, with 8 bases fitting TRBD2. CDR1 is MGHRA, CDR2 YSYEKL, per germline. The CDR3 length is 15 residues. The chain's CDR3 is CASNQKGLGNYEQYF. In DNA form, the CDR3 reads TGCGCCAGCAACCAAAAGGGACTAGGAAACTACGAGCAGTACTTC.

This clonotype was counted many times. The chain uses TRBV10-3 and TRBJ2-7; 7 nucleotides agree with TRBD2. This CDR3 region has 15 residues. CDR1 and CDR2 (germline): ENHRY, SYGVKD. J was trimmed by 0 bases and V by 4 bases; bases with no gene match: 6. DNA for the CDR3: TGTGCCATCAGTGGCGGGAGCGGCACCTCCTACGAGCAGTACTTC. Translated: CAISGGSGTSYEQYF.

As to this clonotype: Since no conserved phenylalanine or tryptophan closes the CDR3, a read error is the likely cause. The rearrangement joins TRBV12-3 or TRBV12-4 to TRBJ2-1, with 9 bases fitting TRBD1. CDR3 length: 13 amino acids. V gave up 9 bases and J gave up 12 bases; unmatched junction bases: 12. The CDR3 loop reads CASTLQGASGQFL. CDR3 sequence (DNA): TGTGCCAGTACCTTACAGGGGGCGAGTGGGCAGTTCTTA.

This clonotype was recorded once. Its ends do not fully match the called genes, so a read error is possible. The chain has TRBV11-2 and TRBJ2-2; D possibly corresponds to TRBD2 (5 bases). The CDR3 has 16 residues. Looked up from germline, CDR1 is SGHAT and CDR2 is FQNNGV. The CDR3 is CASGLVALPGTGELFF. CDR3 sequence (DNA): TGTGCCAGCGGCTTAGTGGCCCTACCGGGAACCGGGGAGTTGTTTTTT. The whole variable domain, filled in from reference TRBV11-2 and TRBJ2-2, reads EAGVAQSPRYKIIEKRQSVAFWCNPISGHATLYWYQQILGQGPKLLIQFQNNGVVDDSQLPKDRFSAERLKGVDSTLKIQPAKLEDSAVYLCASGLVALPGTGELFFGEGSRLTVL.

The CDR3 protein is CASSLFGVEETQYF. Here the CDR3 DNA reads TGTGCCAGCAGCTTGTTCGGTGTGGAAGAGACCCAGTACTTC. J is TRBJ2-5 and V is TRBV5-6; D unclear. From germline, CDR1 is SGHDT and CDR2 YYEEEE. Trimming cost V 1 base and J 3 bases, with 10 bases left between them. This CDR3 has 14 residues. Together with reference TRBV5-6 and TRBJ2-5, the CDR3 gives the full variable domain: DAGVTQSPTHLIKTRGQQVTLRCSPKSGHDTVSWYQQALGQGPQFIFQYYEEEERQRGNFPDRFSGHQFPNYSSELNVNALLLGDSALYLCASSLFGVEETQYFGPGTRLLVL.

Remarks on this clonotype: The conserved phenylalanine or tryptophan is not found at the CDR3 terminus, so this likely reflects a read error. This chain uses TRBV6-6 with TRBJ2-7; D is uncertain. CDR1 is MNHNY and CDR2 is SVGAGI in the germline V gene (reference sequence). The V end was cut by 6 bases, the J end by 7 bases, with 19 bases between. The CDR3 is made up of 14 amino acids. The CDR3 spells CASRLRTQAREQYL. The CDR3 nucleotides are TGTGCCAGCAGACTTAGGACCCAGGCTCGGGAGCAGTACCTC.

Turning to this clonotype: Relative to the germline gene, one junction end is altered; a read error may explain this. The chain couples TRBV29-1 to TRBJ1-2, with 8 bases fitting TRBD1. In germline, CDR1 is SQVTM, CDR2 ANQGSEA. The CDR3 is 12 amino acids. CDR3 loop: CSTSDRVVGYAF. Here the CDR3 DNA reads TGCAGCACTTCGGACAGGGTCGTTGGCTACGCCTTC.

Concerning this clonotype: Sequence at one end of the junction differs from germline and may be a read error. The CDR3 spells CSGLPGQEVDKQFF. Here the CDR3 DNA reads TGCAGCGGACTGCCGGGACAGGAGGTGGACAAGCAGTTTTTC. The chain joins TRBV29-1 to TRBJ2-1; 8 nucleotides match TRBD1. This CDR3 has 14 amino acids. CDR1 is SQVTM and CDR2 is ANQGSEA in the germline V gene.

On this clonotype: A much larger clone lies a single base off, so this may be a read error. The chain carries TRBV5-1 and TRBJ1-4, with 7 bases fitting TRBD1. The CDR3 totals 15 residues. Germline lookup yields CDR1 SGHRS and CDR2 YFSETQ. The CDR3 is CASSFRDSRNEELFF. The DNA of the CDR3 is TGCGCCAGCAGCTTCCGGGACAGTAGAAATGAAGAACTGTTTTTT.

The gene calls are TRBV11-2 and TRBJ2-5; weak D call: TRBD2 (5 bases). Trimming took 10 bases from V and 1 from J, leaving 22 bases between them. This CDR3 region has 16 residues. CDR1 is SGHAT and CDR2 is FQNNGV in the germline V gene. The CDR3 region has the DNA TGTGCCACCAGATCCCCGGACTCGGCCCGCCAAGAGACCCAGTACTTC. Its protein is CATRSPDSARQETQYF.

This clonotype has a count of ten or more. The chain couples TRBV6-1 to TRBJ2-5; 8 positions agree with TRBD2. Per germline, CDR1 MNHNS and CDR2 SASEGT. This CDR3 is built from 14 residues. V shed 8 bases, J shed 1 base, and the junction held 6 bases outside the gene matches. The CDR3 region is CASEVSGTQETQYF. The CDR3 bases are TGTGCCAGCGAGGTTAGCGGGACCCAAGAGACCCAGTACTTC.

About this clonotype itself: Germline is not matched at one junction end, which may reflect a read error. The J gene is TRBJ2-7, the V gene TRBV5-4; D gene uncertain. The CDR3 spans 14 residues. CDR1 is SGHNT and CDR2 is YYREEE in the germline V gene (reference sequence). The CDR3 protein is CASNLSGKSYEQYF. The CDR3, as DNA: TGTGCCAGCAACTTGTCTGGGAAATCCTATGAGCAGTACTTC.

On this clonotype itself: Relative to the germline gene, one junction end is altered; a read error may explain this. J is TRBJ2-2 and V is TRBV6-1; D perhaps matches TRBD2 (5 bases). The length of the CDR3 is 14 residues. CDR1 and CDR2 from the germline V gene are MNHNS and SASEGT. The CDR3 region has the DNA TGTGCCAGCAGTACCCTCGGGATAGCCGGGGAGATGTTTTTT. Encoded protein: CASSTLGIAGEMFF.

This clonotype was detected many times. CDR3 DNA: TGTGCCAGCAGCTTAGTCTCAGGGGGCGGGGAGACCCAGTACTTC. Translated: CASSLVSGGGETQYF. The rearrangement links TRBV7-2 to TRBJ2-5; the match to TRBD1 covers 8 bases. Trimming cost V 1 base and J 5 bases; bases outside gene matches: 6. The CDR3 has 15 amino acids. Per germline, CDR1 SGHTA and CDR2 FQGNSA.

The chain uses TRBV6-6 and TRBJ1-1, with D maybe TRBD1 (6 bases). The CDR3 is 13 residues long. CDR1 is MNHNY and CDR2 is SVGAGI in the germline V gene (reference sequence). V lost 8 bases to trimming and J lost 6 bases, with 16 bases between them. CDR3 protein: CASCQGHHSEAFF. Written as DNA, the CDR3 is TGTGCCAGCTGCCAGGGACACCACTCTGAAGCTTTCTTT.

This clonotype was counted many times. The chain has TRBV7-9 and TRBJ1-5, with D uncertain. This CDR3 has 12 amino acids. Germline loops: CDR1 SEHNR, CDR2 FQNEAQ (reference sequence). Trimming cost V 0 bases and J 9 bases, with 6 bases left between them. The CDR3 DNA reads TGTGCCAGCAGCTTAGCGGAGGGGCCCCAGCATTTT. Protein sequence: CASSLAEGPQHF. Looking up the rest from reference TRBV7-9 and TRBJ1-5 gives the full variable domain: DTGVSQNPRHKITKRGQNVTFRCDPISEHNRLYWYRQTLGQGPEFLTYFQNEAQLEKSRLLSDRFSAERPKGSFSTLEIQRTEQGDSAMYLCASSLAEGPQHFGDGTRLSIL.

By sample share, this clonotype is medium-sized. J is TRBJ2-2 and V is TRBV6-5, with TRBD2 identical over 9 bases. Unmatched junction bases numbered 8, after V lost 4 bases and J lost 5 bases. Germline V CDR1 and CDR2: MNHEY, SVGAGI. The CDR3 loop spans 16 amino acids. CDR3 DNA: TGTGCCAGCAGTTCCTTGAGCGGGAGGACTACCGGGGAGCTGTTTTTT. This codes for CASSSLSGRTTGELFF.

In the case of this clonotype: At one end, the junction sequence differs from germline, possibly due to a read error. The rearrangement joins TRBV10-1 to TRBJ2-3, with 7 bases that match TRBD2. The germline V gene has CDR1 WNHNN and CDR2 SYGVQD (reference sequence). This CDR3 has 15 residues. This CDR3 is CASGESAAGDESQYF. CDR3 bases: TGCGCCAGCGGTGAGTCCGCCGCGGGAGACGAGTCGCAGTATTTT.

This clonotype rates as medium-sized. J is TRBJ2-1 and V is TRBV13; D is possibly TRBD1 (5 bases). CDR3 length equals 11 residues. From germline, CDR1 is PRHDT and CDR2 FYEKMQ (reference sequence). The V end lost 0 bases, the J end lost 15 bases, and 9 bases lay between the germline ends. The CDR3 coding sequence is TGTGCCAGCAGCTTAGGCCAGGGTCCGTTCTTC. Encoded protein: CASSLGQGPFF.

With regard to this clonotype: The junction departs from the called germline gene at one end, perhaps through a read error. The J gene is TRBJ2-2, the V gene TRBV4-2, with 11 nucleotides matching TRBD1. Germline values: CDR1 LGHNA, CDR2 YNFKEQ. The CDR3 length is 18 residues. The CDR3 here is CASSQPGTGGSNTVELLF. CDR3 sequence (DNA): TGTGCCAGCAGCCAACCAGGGACAGGGGGTTCGAACACCGTGGAGCTGTTGTTT.

Remarks on this clonotype: It is likely a read error, because the conserved phenylalanine at the end of the CDR3 is missing. The DNA is left out, because the CDR3 cannot be placed on it with certainty; the CDR3 is given as TCRdb lists it. The chain joins TRBV10-2 to TRBJ2-1. Germline values: CDR1 WSHSY, CDR2 SAAADI. The CDR3 totals 8 residues, both ends included. The CDR3 loop is CTSRGKFL.